Listed here are 11 T cell receptor beta chains from one sample, sequenced in a study of T-cell memory formation after mild COVID-19. TCRdb reprocessed the 5' RACE reads with MiXCR, giving one entry per CDR3 protein. The repertoire has nearly 110,000 distinct CDR3 sequences, 14% of them found once; the top ten carry under 45%. The specimen sequenced was PBMCs or a T cell subset sorted from them (not recorded which). Source of these receptors: a man younger than 35 who had mild COVID-19 (a few samples of this study predate the infection). Cell type and time point are not known.

This clonotype occurred a few times. V usage is TRBV6-2 or TRBV6-3 and J usage is TRBJ2-6; 7 positions match TRBD1. J gave up 5 bases and V 2 bases, and 12 bases lay outside the gene matches. Germline assignment: CDR1 MNHEY and CDR2 SVGEGT. The CDR3 runs to 18 residues. The CDR3 region has the DNA TGTGCCAGCAGTTACCTCCGGGACAGAAGTACCTGGGCCAACGTCCTGACTTTC. Its protein is CASSYLRDRSTWANVLTF.

The rearrangement uses TRBV20-1 and TRBJ2-1; 12 nucleotides align to TRBD2. V lost 4 bases, J lost 3 bases, and 4 bases stayed unmatched. The CDR3 spans 15 residues. Germline CDR1 and CDR2: DFQATT and SNEGSKA (reference sequence). The CDR3 DNA is TGCAGTGCTATAAGACTAGCGGGGGACTACAATGAGCAGTTCTTC. Its protein product is CSAIRLAGDYNEQFF.

The chain couples TRBV20-1 to TRBJ2-1; TRBD2 agrees at 9 bases. The ends lost 6 bases at V and 8 bases at J; junction bases unmatched: 8. The CDR3 length is 13 residues. The germline V gene has CDR1 DFQATT and CDR2 SNEGSKA (reference sequence). This chain's CDR3 is CSAEAGGLDEQFF. The CDR3 DNA follows: TGCAGTGCCGAAGCGGGGGGATTGGATGAGCAGTTCTTC.

This clonotype was seen a few times. CDR3 loop: CSVELSPLRYF. CDR3 bases: TGCAGCGTTGAGTTATCCCCCCTGCGGTATTTT. The gene calls are TRBV29-1 and TRBJ2-3; D unclear. Between the trimmed V and J ends, which lost 3 bases and 14 bases, there was a span of 15 bases. The V gene's germline CDR1 is SQVTM and CDR2 ANQGSEA. This CDR3 spans 11 amino acids.

This clonotype showed up just a few times. V gene TRBV6-6 combines with J gene TRBJ2-2; tentative D call: TRBD1 (5 bases). The germline gives CDR1 MNHNY, CDR2 SVGAGI (reference sequence). This CDR3 spans 13 amino acids. Between the trimmed V and J ends, which lost 3 bases and 6 bases, there was a span of 8 bases. The CDR3 protein is CASSYIGAGELFF. CDR3 sequence (DNA): TGTGCCAGCAGTTATATAGGGGCCGGGGAGCTGTTTTTT.

This clonotype was found many times. The J gene is TRBJ2-7, the V gene TRBV7-6; D might be TRBD1 or TRBD2, each matching 5 bases. This CDR3 comprises 14 residues. The V gene lost 5 bases and the J gene lost 2 bases, with 13 bases spanning the gap. Germline V gene data show CDR1 as SGHVS and CDR2 as FNYEAQ. In DNA form, the CDR3 reads TGTGCCAGCAGCCAGGGTCGGGGAGCCTACGAGCAGTACTTC. Translation gives CASSQGRGAYEQYF.

V is TRBV4-1 and J is TRBJ2-3; the match to TRBD2 covers 13 bases. CDR3 length: 21 residues. CDR1 and CDR2 (germline): MGHRA, YSYEKL. V gave up 3 bases and J gave up 2 bases; unmatched junction bases: 17. CDR3: CASSQEPGLAGPTTNTDTQYF. The CDR3, as DNA: TGCGCCAGCAGCCAGGAACCGGGACTAGCGGGGCCAACTACTAACACAGATACGCAGTATTTT.

This chain links TRBV4-1 with TRBJ1-1, with 7 bases fitting TRBD1. CDR3 size: 15 residues. The junction had 10 bases not matched to a gene; V was cut back by 4 bases and J by 5 bases. Germline V gene lookup returns CDR1 MGHRA and CDR2 YSYEKL. CDR3 in DNA: TGCGCCAGCAGCCCAGGTGGAGGGGGCGAAACTGAAGCTTTCTTT. Encoded protein: CASSPGGGGETEAFF.

This sequence joins TRBV27 and TRBJ1-1; 8 bases are shared with TRBD1. The CDR3 length is 15 residues. Germline-derived CDR1 and CDR2 are MNHEY and SMNVEV (reference sequence). V was clipped by 6 bases and J by 1 base; unmatched bases: 7. As DNA, the CDR3 is TGTGCCAGCAGGGACCTAGGGACAGGGAACACTGAAGCTTTCTTT. Its translation: CASRDLGTGNTEAFF.

This chain connects TRBV6-5 to TRBJ2-2; a possible D gene is TRBD1 (6 bases). The ends were cut back, 0 bases at V and 3 bases at J, with 8 bases in the middle. The germline CDR1 and CDR2 sequences are MNHEY and SVGAGI. The CDR3 loop spans 15 amino acids. In DNA, the CDR3 is TGTGCCAGCAGTTACTCGGGACAACACACCGGGGAGCTGTTTTTT. This gives the protein CASSYSGQHTGELFF.

The genes are TRBV4-1 and TRBJ1-2; no firm D call. This CDR3 has 14 amino acids. The germline gives CDR1 MGHRA, CDR2 YSYEKL. Trimming removed 0 bases at V and 7 bases at J, with 12 bases between. The CDR3 reads CASSQESRMSGYTF. DNA for the CDR3: TGCGCCAGCAGCCAAGAGAGCCGTATGAGTGGCTACACCTTC.